This is a list of T cell receptor beta chains from one sample in a study of shared T cell receptors in the human thymus. Clones were sequenced by immunoSEQ multiplex PCR, and TCRdb holds only the in-frame ones, with some missing. The sample gives about 500,000 clones, approximately 80% of which show up once; 0.013% is in the top ten. The same sample was also studied in work on human thymus T cells.

The sequenced material came from thymocytes. These TCRs come from a boy younger than two with a congenital heart defect. Both conserved end residues are part of each CDR3. The D gene is left open where the match is weak. Clone sizes are given selectively: once, few, many, or a class where the clone is expanded.

cdr3_aa: CASSFGVEETQYF
cdr3_nt: TGTGCCAGCAGCTTCGGAGTAGAAGAGACCCAGTACTTC
d_call: .
v_call: TRBV7-8
j_call: TRBJ2-5
clone_size: .

cdr3_aa: CASGGGDCNYEQYF
cdr3_nt: TGTGCCAGCGGCGGGGGAGACTGCAACTACGAGCAGTACTTC
d_call: TRBD2
v_call: TRBV7-9
j_call: TRBJ2-7
clone_size: few

cdr3_aa: CASSQDSLGTSGSIGEQFF
cdr3_nt: TGCGCCAGCAGCCAAGATAGCTTAGGGACTAGCGGGAGCATCGGGGAGCAGTTCTTC
d_call: TRBD2
v_call: TRBV4-3
j_call: TRBJ2-1
clone_size: .

cdr3_aa: CASRPGDTRNSPLHF
cdr3_nt: TGTGCCAGCAGGCCGGGGGATACCCGGAATTCACCCCTCCACTTT
d_call: .
v_call: TRBV5-6
j_call: TRBJ1-6
clone_size: .

cdr3_aa: CASSRDSYNEQFF
cdr3_nt: TGTGCCAGCAGCCGCGACAGCTACAATGAGCAGTTCTTC
d_call: .
v_call: TRBV7-9
j_call: TRBJ2-1
clone_size: .

cdr3_aa: CASSPRDRGRRSTKNIQYF
cdr3_nt: TGTGCCAGCAGCCCCCGGGACAGGGGGCGCAGATCGACCAAAAACATTCAGTACTTC
d_call: TRBD1
v_call: TRBV7-2
j_call: TRBJ2-4
clone_size: .

cdr3_aa: CASSKGQGATEAFF
cdr3_nt: TGTGCCAGTAGTAAGGGACAGGGTGCCACTGAAGCTTTCTTT
d_call: TRBD1
v_call: TRBV19
j_call: TRBJ1-1
clone_size: .

cdr3_aa: CASSPVAGLYYNEQFF
cdr3_nt: TGTGCCAGCAGCCCAGTAGCGGGATTATACTACAATGAGCAGTTCTTC
d_call: TRBD2
v_call: TRBV7-9
j_call: TRBJ2-1
clone_size: .

cdr3_aa: CASSQTGAMGEKLFF
cdr3_nt: TGTGCCAGCAGCCAGACAGGGGCGATGGGTGAAAAACTGTTTTTT
d_call: TRBD1
v_call: TRBV7-2
j_call: TRBJ1-4
clone_size: once

cdr3_aa: CASSPGGGENTEAFF
cdr3_nt: TGTGCCAGCTCACCTGGAGGGGGCGAGAACACTGAAGCTTTCTTT
d_call: TRBD1
v_call: TRBV18
j_call: TRBJ1-1
clone_size: .

cdr3_aa: CASTLTGVNYGYTF
cdr3_nt: TGTGCCAGCACCCTGACAGGGGTAAACTATGGCTACACCTTC
d_call: TRBD1
v_call: TRBV6-5
j_call: TRBJ1-2
clone_size: .

cdr3_aa: CASSVERDNGITEAFF
cdr3_nt: TGTGCCAGCAGCGTAGAAAGGGACAACGGAATCACTGAAGCTTTCTTT
d_call: .
v_call: TRBV9
j_call: TRBJ1-1
clone_size: .

cdr3_aa: CASSTSGKGYEQYF
cdr3_nt: TGTGCCAGCAGCACTTCAGGGAAGGGCTACGAGCAGTACTTC
d_call: .
v_call: TRBV21-1
j_call: TRBJ2-7
clone_size: .

cdr3_aa: CASSEIQRHSQSYEQYF
cdr3_nt: TGTGCCAGCAGTGAGATTCAGCGGCACAGCCAGTCCTACGAGCAGTACTTC
d_call: .
v_call: TRBV6-1
j_call: TRBJ2-7
clone_size: few

cdr3_aa: CASSLSRGSTDTQYF
cdr3_nt: TGTGCCAGCAGTTTATCAAGGGGAAGCACAGATACGCAGTATTTT
d_call: .
v_call: TRBV27
j_call: TRBJ2-3
clone_size: .

cdr3_aa: CASSHLQAVHEQYF
cdr3_nt: TGCGCCAGCAGCCATCTTCAGGCCGTCCACGAGCAGTACTTC
d_call: .
v_call: TRBV4-1
j_call: TRBJ2-7
clone_size: .

cdr3_aa: CASSSSVESSDGTDTQYF
cdr3_nt: TGTGCCAGCAGTTCTAGCGTTGAGAGTTCCGACGGAACTGATACGCAGTATTTT
d_call: .
v_call: TRBV11-3
j_call: TRBJ2-3
clone_size: .

cdr3_aa: CASSQDSRTSVAYSYNEQFF
cdr3_nt: TGCGCCAGCAGCCAAGATTCCCGGACTAGCGTAGCCTACTCCTACAATGAGCAGTTCTTC
d_call: TRBD2
v_call: TRBV4-1
j_call: TRBJ2-1
clone_size: few

cdr3_aa: CAWSVYVAEAFF
cdr3_nt: TGTGCCTGGAGTGTGTATGTCGCTGAAGCTTTCTTT
d_call: .
v_call: TRBV30
j_call: TRBJ1-1
clone_size: .

cdr3_aa: CASRWRREGRDEQFF
cdr3_nt: TGCGCCAGCAGATGGCGGCGGGAGGGCCGAGATGAGCAGTTCTTC
d_call: TRBD2
v_call: TRBV4-3
j_call: TRBJ2-1
clone_size: once

cdr3_aa: CASSPSPAGFRWGTGKSGYTF
cdr3_nt: TGTGCCAGCAGTCCTAGCCCTGCCGGATTCCGCTGGGGGACAGGGAAGAGTGGCTACACCTTC
d_call: TRBD1
v_call: TRBV27
j_call: TRBJ1-2
clone_size: .

cdr3_aa: CASSIRQGKNEKLFF
cdr3_nt: TGTGCCAGTAGTATCCGACAGGGGAAGAATGAAAAACTGTTTTTT
d_call: TRBD1
v_call: TRBV19
j_call: TRBJ1-4
clone_size: few

cdr3_aa: CASSPVDRGNLTDTQYF
cdr3_nt: TGTGCCAGCAGTCCCGTTGACAGGGGCAATCTCACAGATACGCAGTATTTT
d_call: TRBD1
v_call: TRBV28
j_call: TRBJ2-3
clone_size: .

cdr3_aa: CASSQARSGTQYF
cdr3_nt: TGCGCCAGCAGCCAAGCGCGTTCTGGGACCCAGTACTTC
d_call: .
v_call: TRBV4-3
j_call: TRBJ2-5
clone_size: .

cdr3_aa: CASSLAWQGGYEQYF
cdr3_nt: TGCGCCAGCAGCTTGGCCTGGCAGGGGGGCTACGAGCAGTACTTC
d_call: .
v_call: TRBV5-1
j_call: TRBJ2-7
clone_size: .

cdr3_aa: CASSHRDTPYEQYF
cdr3_nt: TGTGCCAGCAGCCACCGGGACACCCCCTACGAGCAGTACTTC
d_call: .
v_call: TRBV5-5
j_call: TRBJ2-7
clone_size: few